This T cell receptor beta chain came from a study of T cell repertoires in cytomegalovirus infection. Overall study context: TCR beta signatures that were public indicated CMV infection and matching HLA type.

This clonotype was counted many times. What it binds is unknown. TCRdb itself ran the reads through MiXCR, one entry per CDR3 protein. The sample holds a few hundred thousand distinct CDR3 sequences, about 25% seen once. General study results and limits: There were HLA-C-restricted CMV-specific TCR beta clonotypes dominating the ex vivo response.

This CDR3 contains 15 residues. The germline V gene encodes CDR1 SGHAT and CDR2 FQNNGV. Trimming took 5 bases from V and 8 from J; bases not matched to a gene: 9. Sample: cultured PBMCs, taken from culture after CMV antigen stimulation. This TCR derives from a human donor in good health (CMV status not recorded). Some clones in this sample may be carry-over from other donors' samples. The chain couples TRBV11-2 to TRBJ2-1; 10 positions agree with TRBD1. CDR3 DNA: TGTGCCAGCAGCCGGGGACAGGGGCATAGCTATGAGCAGTTCTTC. Protein sequence: CASSRGQGHSYEQFF.